This T cell receptor (beta chain) originates from a study of T cell responses to AZD1222 COVID-19 vaccine. The overall study: Recipients boosted at about 4 weeks or about 12 weeks are pooled. Study outcomes and limitations: Across spike, vaccine-associated CD4 TCRs were found, dominant at 160-218 and 743-854. Baseline seropositives among AZD1222 recipients totaled only six or seven.

As regards this clone: Its target is unknown.

Only in-frame clones appear in the TCRdb table, and some are missing; sequencing was by immunoSEQ multiplex PCR. The sample consists of around 140,000 clones, roughly 90% of them appearing once. V lost 1 base and J 1 base, leaving 17 bases between the germline ends. Germline CDR1 and CDR2: SGHTA and FQGNSA. The CDR3 loop spans 18 amino acids. Source: peripheral blood, taken on day 0 of AZD1222 vaccination. V is TRBV7-2 and J is TRBJ1-3; D might be TRBD1 (5 bases). The sequence was obtained from an adult in good health. The CDR3 sequence: CASSLGFRTIHSGNTIYF. The CDR3, as DNA: TGTGCCAGCAGCTTAGGGTTCCGGACAATACATTCTGGAAACACCATATATTTT. The whole variable domain, filled in from reference TRBV7-2 and TRBJ1-3, reads GAGVSQSPSNKVTEKGKDVELRCDPISGHTALYWYRQSLGQGLEFLIYFQGNSAPDKSGLPSDRFSAERTGGSVSTLTIQRTQQEDSAVYLCASSLGFRTIHSGNTIYFGEGSWLTVV.